This TCR beta chain was identified during a study of blood T cell repertoires in COVID-19. Produced via immunoSEQ multiplex PCR; TCRdb's table is partial and in-frame only. The sample records 80,000 to 95,000 clones, around 86% being singletons. This clone has just a few counts. V lost 3 bases and J lost 3, with 11 bases in between. The CDR3 has 14 residues. The V gene's germline CDR1 is MGHRA and CDR2 YSYEKL. The chain has TRBV4-1 and TRBJ1-1; D call uncertain. The receptor comes from a man older than 75 with acute or convalescent COVID-19. Specimen: peripheral blood. CDR3 in amino acids: CASSQVTGDTEAFF. The DNA for the CDR3 is TGCGCCAGCAGCCAGGTAACCGGGGACACTGAAGCTTTCTTT.